A single sample gave rise to the 2 T cell receptor beta chains below, sequenced in a study of blood T cells in healthy people across ages. With a J-beta primer mix and a sample-barcoded 5' primer, a second PCR ran roughly 6 to 11 cycles. TCRdb fed the 5' RACE reads into MiXCR, producing one record per CDR3 protein. The data hold about 1.4 million distinct CDR3 sequences, with approximately 59% observed a single time. The sequencing sample was made of blood. Receptors were obtained from a man aged 18 to 30 in good health.

This chain links TRBV27 with TRBJ2-7; D is undetermined. The CDR3 consists of 14 residues. Trimming left V 10 bases short and J 2 bases short, with 18 bases between. Germline V gene lookup returns CDR1 MNHEY and CDR2 SMNVEV (reference sequence). In DNA form, the CDR3 reads TGTGCCACCTCAACGCTGACAAACCCCTACGAGCAGTACTTC. It yields the protein CATSTLTNPYEQYF.

This chain connects TRBV7-9 to TRBJ2-2; 7 nucleotides match TRBD2. The junction had 5 bases not matched to a gene; V was cut back by 6 bases and J by 4 bases. Germline assignment: CDR1 SEHNR and CDR2 FQNEAQ (reference sequence). This CDR3 contains 14 residues. DNA of the CDR3: TGTGCCAGCAGTTTCGGGGGGAGCACCGGGGAGCTGTTTTTT. Residues: CASSFGGSTGELFF.